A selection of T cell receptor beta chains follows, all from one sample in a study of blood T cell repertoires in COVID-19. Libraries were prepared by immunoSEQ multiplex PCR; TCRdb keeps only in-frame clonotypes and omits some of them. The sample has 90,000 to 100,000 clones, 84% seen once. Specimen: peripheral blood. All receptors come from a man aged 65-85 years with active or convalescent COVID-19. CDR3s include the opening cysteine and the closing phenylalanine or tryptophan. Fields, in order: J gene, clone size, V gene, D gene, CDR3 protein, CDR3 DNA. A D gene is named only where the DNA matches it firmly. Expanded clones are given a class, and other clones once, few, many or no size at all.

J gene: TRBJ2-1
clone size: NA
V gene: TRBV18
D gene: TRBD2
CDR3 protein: CASSFGLASYNEQFF
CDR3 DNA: TGTGCCAGCTCATTCGGACTAGCCTCCTACAATGAGCAGTTCTTC

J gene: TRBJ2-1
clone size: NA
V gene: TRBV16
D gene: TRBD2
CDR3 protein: CASSRANLAGVELTYNEQFF
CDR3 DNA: TGTGCCAGCAGCCGGGCCAATCTAGCGGGGGTAGAATTAACCTACAATGAGCAGTTCTTC

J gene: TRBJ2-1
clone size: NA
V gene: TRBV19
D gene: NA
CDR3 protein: CASSMSFVGAQGSNEQFF
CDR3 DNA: TGTGCCAGTAGTATGTCCTTTGTTGGGGCGCAGGGGAGCAATGAGCAGTTCTTC

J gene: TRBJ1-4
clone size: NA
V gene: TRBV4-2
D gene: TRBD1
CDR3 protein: CASSQDRGLANEKLFF
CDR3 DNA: TGTGCCAGCAGCCAAGACAGGGGGCTAGCTAATGAAAAACTGTTTTTT

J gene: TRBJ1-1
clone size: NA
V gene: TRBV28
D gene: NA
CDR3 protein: CASSPHSMNTEAFF
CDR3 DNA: TGTGCCAGCAGCCCCCATTCCATGAACACTGAAGCTTTCTTT

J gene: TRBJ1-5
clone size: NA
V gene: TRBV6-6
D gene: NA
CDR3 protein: CASSRGSNQPQHF
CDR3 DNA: TGTGCCAGCAGTCGGGGCTCCAATCAGCCCCAGCATTTT

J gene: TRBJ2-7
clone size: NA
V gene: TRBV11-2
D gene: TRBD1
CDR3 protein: CASSHPRDRIYEQYF
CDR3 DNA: TGTGCCAGCAGCCACCCCCGGGACAGGATTTACGAGCAGTACTTC

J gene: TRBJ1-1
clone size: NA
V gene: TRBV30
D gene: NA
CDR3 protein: CAWRREGRAFF
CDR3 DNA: TGTGCCTGGAGGAGGGAGGGTAGGGCTTTCTTT

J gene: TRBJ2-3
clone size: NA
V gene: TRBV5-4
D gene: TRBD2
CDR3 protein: CASSLRLAGGSDTQYF
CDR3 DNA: TGTGCCAGCAGCTTACGACTAGCGGGGGGCTCAGATACGCAGTATTTT

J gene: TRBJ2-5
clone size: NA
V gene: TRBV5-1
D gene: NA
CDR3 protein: CASSAEETQYF
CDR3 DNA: TGCGCCAGCAGCGCCGAGGAGACCCAGTACTTC

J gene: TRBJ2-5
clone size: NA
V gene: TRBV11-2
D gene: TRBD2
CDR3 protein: CASSSARGAGVSQETQYF
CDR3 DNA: TGTGCCAGCAGCTCCGCTCGGGGTGCGGGGGTCTCCCAAGAGACCCAGTACTTC

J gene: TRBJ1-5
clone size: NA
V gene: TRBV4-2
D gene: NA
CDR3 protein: CASSQGRAEPQHF
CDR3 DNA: TGTGCCAGCAGCCAAGGGAGGGCTGAGCCCCAGCATTTT

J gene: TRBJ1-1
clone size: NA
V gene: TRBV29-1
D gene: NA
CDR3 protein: CSVVGRRGTEAFF
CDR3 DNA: TGCAGCGTTGTGGGGAGGAGAGGCACTGAAGCTTTCTTT

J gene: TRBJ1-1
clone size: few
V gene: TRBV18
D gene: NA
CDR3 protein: CASSPDLNTEAFF
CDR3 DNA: TGTGCCAGCTCACCGGACTTAAACACTGAAGCTTTCTTT

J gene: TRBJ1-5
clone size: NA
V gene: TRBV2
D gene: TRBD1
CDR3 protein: CASSEAGQGGQPQHF
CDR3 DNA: TGTGCCAGCAGTGAAGCAGGACAGGGAGGTCAGCCCCAGCATTTT

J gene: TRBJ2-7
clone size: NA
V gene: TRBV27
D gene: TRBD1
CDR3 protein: CASSPRTGLRSEGFYEQYF
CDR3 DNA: TGTGCCAGCAGTCCCCGGACAGGGCTAAGGTCAGAAGGGTTCTACGAGCAGTACTTC

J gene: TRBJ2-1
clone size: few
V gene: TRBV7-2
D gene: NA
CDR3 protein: CASSAGTAYNEQFF
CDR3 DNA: TGTGCCAGCAGCGCCGGTACTGCGTACAATGAGCAGTTCTTC

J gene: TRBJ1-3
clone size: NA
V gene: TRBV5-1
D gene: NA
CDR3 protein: CASSLVPRTGVSGNTIYF
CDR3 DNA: TGCGCCAGCAGCTTGGTACCGCGCACGGGGGTCTCTGGAAACACCATATATTTT

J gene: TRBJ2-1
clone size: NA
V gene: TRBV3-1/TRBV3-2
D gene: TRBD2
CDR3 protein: CASQPGGGLDEQFF
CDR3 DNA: TGTGCCAGTCAGCCGGGAGGGGGGCTCGATGAGCAGTTCTTC

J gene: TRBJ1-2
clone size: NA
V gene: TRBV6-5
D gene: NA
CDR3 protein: CASEDWRPNYGYTF
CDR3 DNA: TGTGCCAGCGAGGACTGGCGCCCCAACTATGGCTACACCTTC

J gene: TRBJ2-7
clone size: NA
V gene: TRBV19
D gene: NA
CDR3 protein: CASNITDIPYEQYF
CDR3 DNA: TGTGCCAGTAACATAACAGATATTCCCTACGAGCAGTACTTC

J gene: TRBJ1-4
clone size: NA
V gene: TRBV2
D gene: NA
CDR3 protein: CASSGAYVNEKLFF
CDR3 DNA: TGTGCCAGCAGTGGGGCCTACGTAAATGAAAAACTGTTTTTT

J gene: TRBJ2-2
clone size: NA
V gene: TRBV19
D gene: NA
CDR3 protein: CASSSREPWNGELFF
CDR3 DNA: TGTGCCAGTAGTTCTCGGGAGCCCTGGAACGGGGAGCTGTTTTTT

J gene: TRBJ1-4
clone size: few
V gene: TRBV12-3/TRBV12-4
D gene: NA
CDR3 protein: CASSFDEKLFF
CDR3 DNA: TGTGCCAGCAGTTTCGATGAAAAACTGTTTTTT

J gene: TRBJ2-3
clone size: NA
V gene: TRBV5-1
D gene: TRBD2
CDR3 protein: CASSSRLATSTDTQYF
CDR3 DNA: TGCGCCAGCAGCAGCAGACTAGCAACTAGCACAGATACGCAGTATTTT

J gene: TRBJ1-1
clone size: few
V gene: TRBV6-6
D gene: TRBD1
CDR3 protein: CASSDRDRGFIAFF
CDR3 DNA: TGTGCCAGCAGTGACCGGGACAGGGGTTTTATTGCTTTCTTT

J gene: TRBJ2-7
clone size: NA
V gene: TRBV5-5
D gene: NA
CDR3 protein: CASSLGGSGGPYEQYF
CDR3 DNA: TGTGCCAGCAGCTTGGGAGGGTCCGGCGGTCCCTACGAGCAGTACTTC

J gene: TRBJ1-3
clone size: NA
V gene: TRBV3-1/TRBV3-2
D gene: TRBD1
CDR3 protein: CASSQAGGSGNTIYF
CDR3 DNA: TGTGCCAGCAGCCAAGCAGGGGGCTCTGGAAACACCATATATTTT

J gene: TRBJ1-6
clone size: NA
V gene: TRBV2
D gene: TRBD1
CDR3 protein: CARTGTGVIGNSPLHF
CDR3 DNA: TGTGCCAGAACCGGGACAGGGGTTATAGGTAATTCACCCCTCCACTTT

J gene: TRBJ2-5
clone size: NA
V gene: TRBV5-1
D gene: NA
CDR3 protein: CASSAGTWAETQYF
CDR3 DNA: TGCGCCAGCAGTGCCGGGACTTGGGCAGAGACCCAGTACTTC

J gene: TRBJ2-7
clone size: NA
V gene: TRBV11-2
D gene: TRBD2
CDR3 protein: CASSLGSGGSYEQYF
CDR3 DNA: TGTGCCAGCAGCTTAGGAAGCGGGGGATCCTACGAGCAGTACTTC

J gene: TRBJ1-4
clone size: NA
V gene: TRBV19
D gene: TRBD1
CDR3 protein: CASTPGDRGNEKLFF
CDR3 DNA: TGTGCCAGTACTCCTGGGGACAGGGGTAATGAAAAACTGTTTTTT